One sample yielded the 7 T cell receptor beta chains listed below, sequenced in a study of CD8 T cells in ankylosing spondylitis. TCRdb fed the 5' RACE reads into MiXCR, producing one record per CDR3 protein. The data hold 100,000 to 150,000 distinct CDR3 sequences, with approximately 17% observed a single time. Regarding the study as a whole: Ankylosing spondylitis blood appeared to be characterized by a TCR beta motif of 8 or 9 highly homologous variants.

Their antigens remain unidentified. The source material was blood, either unsorted or a sorted T cell fraction (not recorded which). All receptors derive from a male donor with ankylosing spondylitis.

The chain has TRBV29-1 and TRBJ1-4, with TRBD1 matching 8 bases. J was trimmed by 5 bases and V by 7 bases; bases with no gene match: 9. This CDR3 spans 14 amino acids. Germline CDR1 and CDR2: SQVTM and ANQGSEA. CDR3 in amino acids: CSAGTGAMNEKLFF. DNA of the CDR3: TGCAGCGCCGGGACAGGAGCAATGAATGAAAAACTGTTTTTT.

V usage is TRBV11-2 and J usage is TRBJ1-3; no firm D call. The length of the CDR3 is 14 residues. V shed 6 bases and J shed 0 bases, with 9 bases lying between them. Germline V gene lookup returns CDR1 SGHAT and CDR2 FQNNGV. DNA for the CDR3: TGTGCCAGCAGTCCTGTTCGCTCTGGAAACACCATATATTTT. Translating it yields CASSPVRSGNTIYF.

This chain links TRBV19 with TRBJ2-1; D remains ambiguous. The germline V and J ends were trimmed by 9 bases and 5 bases, with 8 bases remaining between them. The CDR3 contains 11 residues. CDR1 and CDR2 (germline): LNHDA, SQIVND (reference sequence). The CDR3 nucleotides are TGTGCCAGCCTAGGCGACAATGAGCAGTTCTTC. Amino acids: CASLGDNEQFF.

V usage is TRBV10-3 and J usage is TRBJ2-7, with D possibly being TRBD1 or TRBD2 (5 bases each). CDR3 length equals 12 residues. Deletions cut 11 bases from V and 1 base from J, with 12 bases between. Germline CDR1 reads ENHRY; CDR2 reads SYGVKD. The CDR3, as DNA: TGTGCCTACCGGGACGGGTCCTACGAGCAGTACTTC. This codes for CAYRDGSYEQYF.

This clonotype turned up a few times. The gene calls are TRBV20-1 and TRBJ2-7, with 11 bases fitting TRBD2. This CDR3 has 15 amino acids. Germline CDR1 and CDR2: DFQATT and SNEGSKA (reference sequence). The J segment lost 5 bases and the V segment lost 2 bases, leaving 8 bases of the junction unmatched. The CDR3 DNA sequence: TGCAGTGCTAGACTAGCGGGAGGTCCGCAGGACGAGCAGTACTTC. This sequence encodes CSARLAGGPQDEQYF.

A few counts support this clonotype. This chain connects TRBV6-5 to TRBJ1-1; 11 bases match TRBD1. Germline CDR1 reads MNHEY; CDR2 reads SVGAGI. The CDR3 loop spans 12 amino acids. Trimming cost V 9 bases and J 13 bases; bases outside gene matches: 10. The CDR3 loop is CASRTGTGGYFF. The CDR3 DNA is TGTGCCAGTCGAACCGGGACAGGGGGTTATTTCTTT.

The chain combines TRBV18 with TRBJ2-7; perhaps TRBD2 as D (6 bases). The CDR3 covers 14 residues. CDR1 and CDR2 from the germline V gene are KGHSH and LQKENI. The V end was cut by 0 bases, the J end by 1 base, with 7 bases between. The CDR3 sequence is CASSPPGTSYEQYF. The CDR3 DNA is TGTGCCAGCTCACCACCGGGGACTTCCTACGAGCAGTACTTC.